This T cell receptor (beta chain) came from a study of cytomegalovirus exposure and HLA in healthy donors. Assay: immunoSEQ multiplex PCR; the TCRdb copy retains only in-frame clones and omits some. The sample holds tens of thousands of clones, approximately 94% seen once. CDR3 length: 16 amino acids. The germline V and J ends were trimmed by 4 bases and 0 bases, with 13 bases remaining between them. From germline, CDR1 is SEHNR and CDR2 FQNEAQ (reference sequence). This TCR was sampled from a woman aged 25 to 39 in good health and CMV-seronegative. The sequencing input was PBMCs. V usage is TRBV7-9 and J usage is TRBJ1-3; no clear D. DNA of the CDR3: TGTGCCAGCAGCTCCCCGCCTACAGTCTCTGGAAACACCATATATTTT. Translated, it gives CASSSPPTVSGNTIYF. The complete variable domain, with remaining parts taken from reference TRBV7-9 and TRBJ1-3, reads DTGVSQNPRHKITKRGQNVTFRCDPISEHNRLYWYRQTLGQGPEFLTYFQNEAQLEKSRLLSDRFSAERPKGSFSTLEIQRTEQGDSAMYLCASSSPPTVSGNTIYFGEGSWLTVV.